These T cell receptor beta chains were read from a single sample in a study of cytomegalovirus exposure and HLA in healthy donors. Sequencing used immunoSEQ multiplex PCR; TCRdb keeps in-frame clones, though not all of them. There are fewer than 150,000 clones in the sample; about four fifths occur only once, and approximately 2.3% lies in the top ten. The specimen was PBMCs. Receptors originate from a man younger than 40 in good health and CMV-seronegative. Both conserved end residues are part of each CDR3. The D gene is left open where the match is weak. Where a row states a size, it is once, few, many or the class of an expanded clone; other rows omit it.

d_call: -
j_call: TRBJ2-7
v_call: TRBV21-1
clone_size: large
cdr3_nt: TGTGCCAGCAGCACTAGCGGGAGGGCCTCCTACGAGCAGTACTTC
cdr3_aa: CASSTSGRASYEQYF

d_call: TRBD2
j_call: TRBJ2-3
v_call: TRBV25-1
clone_size: -
cdr3_nt: TGTGCCAGCAGTGAAAGGGGCGGGAGGACAGATACGCAGTATTTT
cdr3_aa: CASSERGGRTDTQYF

d_call: -
j_call: TRBJ1-4
v_call: TRBV5-1
clone_size: -
cdr3_nt: TGCGCCAGCAGCTTGGGCCAGGGTAATGAAAAACTGTTTTTT
cdr3_aa: CASSLGQGNEKLFF

d_call: -
j_call: TRBJ1-1
v_call: TRBV6-5
clone_size: few
cdr3_nt: TGTGCCAGCAGTCCCGATGGGGGCCTGAACACTGAAGCTTTCTTT
cdr3_aa: CASSPDGGLNTEAFF

d_call: -
j_call: TRBJ2-7
v_call: TRBV28
clone_size: few
cdr3_nt: TGTGCCAGCAGGACTACAGGGACCTACGAGCAGTACTTC
cdr3_aa: CASRTTGTYEQYF

d_call: TRBD1
j_call: TRBJ1-1
v_call: TRBV27
clone_size: -
cdr3_nt: TGTGCCAGCAGTACCCTGACAGGGTTCGGCACTGAAGCTTTCTTT
cdr3_aa: CASSTLTGFGTEAFF

d_call: -
j_call: TRBJ1-2
v_call: TRBV29-1
clone_size: -
cdr3_nt: TGCAGCGTTGATTCACAGTCGGTCTACACCTTC
cdr3_aa: CSVDSQSVYTF

d_call: -
j_call: TRBJ1-4
v_call: TRBV9
clone_size: few
cdr3_nt: TGTGCCAGCAGCGTAGCGGGGATCTATAATGAAAAACTGTTTTTT
cdr3_aa: CASSVAGIYNEKLFF

d_call: -
j_call: TRBJ2-7
v_call: TRBV28
clone_size: -
cdr3_nt: TGTGCCAGCAGGAGAGGTAGACGGGACTACGAGCAGTACTTC
cdr3_aa: CASRRGRRDYEQYF

d_call: -
j_call: TRBJ1-2
v_call: TRBV7-2
clone_size: once
cdr3_nt: TGTGCCAGCAGCTCTGCAGCCAGGGGAGACGACTATGGCTACACCTTC
cdr3_aa: CASSSAARGDDYGYTF

d_call: -
j_call: TRBJ1-2
v_call: TRBV20-1
clone_size: -
cdr3_nt: TGCAGTGCTAGGAGCGGGTATGGCTACACCTTC
cdr3_aa: CSARSGYGYTF

d_call: TRBD1
j_call: TRBJ1-6
v_call: TRBV4-2
clone_size: -
cdr3_nt: TGTGCCAGCAGCCAAACACAGGGGACGAATTCACCCCTCCACTTT
cdr3_aa: CASSQTQGTNSPLHF

d_call: TRBD2
j_call: TRBJ2-1
v_call: TRBV27
clone_size: -
cdr3_nt: TGTGCCAGCAGTTTTGGTGGCGGACTAGTAGGAAATGAGCAGTTCTTC
cdr3_aa: CASSFGGGLVGNEQFF

d_call: TRBD2
j_call: TRBJ2-1
v_call: TRBV19
clone_size: -
cdr3_nt: TGTGCCAGTAGTATTTTGCGAGGGACTAGCTACAATGAGCAGTTCTTC
cdr3_aa: CASSILRGTSYNEQFF

d_call: TRBD2
j_call: TRBJ2-1
v_call: TRBV13
clone_size: -
cdr3_nt: TGTGCCAGCAGCTTAGCCCCGGGACTAGCGGGAGGGCGGGCCGTGGATGAGCAGTTCTTC
cdr3_aa: CASSLAPGLAGGRAVDEQFF

d_call: TRBD1
j_call: TRBJ2-2
v_call: TRBV6-6
clone_size: -
cdr3_nt: TGTGCCAGCAGTCAACAGGGGGCCGCGAACACCGGGGAGCTGTTTTTT
cdr3_aa: CASSQQGAANTGELFF